These 22 T cell receptor beta chains came from one sample sequenced in a study of radiotherapy plus CTLA-4 blockade in lung cancer (dated by TCRdb to 2016 to 2019). The library was built by means of the immunoSEQ multiplex PCR assay. This is the immuneACCESS table as TCRdb keeps it, with only in-frame sequences that have V and J called. A part of the clones is gone; compared with another copy, unresolved V genes explain less than half, and the rest is unexplained. The sample table holds over 100,000 clones, of which roughly four fifths were seen once. Roughly 3.5% of the sample belongs to the ten largest clones. Sequencing used peripheral blood, obtained from a patient treated with radiotherapy plus ipilimumab. These receptors came from a human donor with non-small cell lung cancer that progressed on radiotherapy plus ipilimumab. Some clones in this sample may be carry-over from other donors' samples.

The J gene is TRBJ2-3, the V gene TRBV15, with D uncertain. V was pared by 5 bases and J by 5 bases, with 8 bases between. Germline values: CDR1 LNHNV, CDR2 YYDKDF (reference sequence). The CDR3 spans 12 residues. Here the CDR3 DNA reads TGTGCCACCAGCCCTCGGAGAGATACGCAGTATTTT. It codes for CATSPRRDTQYF.

The chain employs TRBV5-4 and TRBJ1-5, with D unresolved. This CDR3 is built from 15 residues. V dropped 4 bases and J dropped 5 bases, with 16 bases sitting between them. Germline loops: CDR1 SGHNT, CDR2 YYREEE (reference sequence). CDR3 protein: CASSRTPLVDQPQHF. CDR3 DNA sequence: TGTGCCAGCAGCCGGACCCCTTTGGTCGATCAGCCCCAGCATTTT.

This chain uses TRBV5-5 with TRBJ2-7; D may be TRBD1 or TRBD2 (5 bases each). The germline CDR1 and CDR2 sequences are SGHKS and YYEKEE (reference sequence). Trimming left V 1 base short and J 0 bases short, with 11 bases between. This CDR3 has 15 amino acids. CDR3 in DNA: TGTGCCAGCAGCTTGCATCCGGGACCCTCCTACGAGCAGTACTTC. The encoded protein is CASSLHPGPSYEQYF. The full variable domain, its missing parts supplied by reference TRBV5-5 and TRBJ2-7, is DAGVTQSPTHLIKTRGQQVTLRCSPISGHKSVSWYQQVLGQGPQFIFQYYEKEERGRGNFPDRFSARQFPNYSSELNVNALLLGDSALYLCASSLHPGPSYEQYFGPGTRLTVT.

J is TRBJ1-1 and V is TRBV2, with unresolved D. Per germline, CDR1 SNHLY and CDR2 FYNNEI. The CDR3 totals 14 residues. V lost 1 base and J 11 bases, leaving 17 bases between the germline ends. CDR3 coding DNA: TGTGCCAGCAGTGAAGAAGTGACGGGAGGGTTTGCTTTCTTT. Residues: CASSEEVTGGFAFF. Supplemented by reference TRBV2 and TRBJ1-1, the full variable domain reads EPEVTQTPSHQVTQMGQEVILRCVPISNHLYFYWYRQILGQKVEFLVSFYNNEISEKSEIFDDQFSVERPDGSNFTLKIRSTKLEDSAMYFCASSEEVTGGFAFFGQGTRLTVV.

The rearrangement links TRBV5-1 to TRBJ2-3, with D perhaps matching TRBD1 or TRBD2 (7 bases each). Germline-derived CDR1 and CDR2 are SGHRS and YFSETQ. This CDR3 is 15 amino acids long. The germline V and J ends were trimmed by 2 bases and 2 bases, with 12 bases remaining between them. The CDR3 sequence is CASSFQGGHTDTQYF. DNA for the CDR3: TGCGCCAGCAGCTTCCAGGGGGGGCACACAGATACGCAGTATTTT.

The chain has TRBV7-2 and TRBJ2-7; D is perhaps TRBD1 (6 bases). This CDR3 region has 14 residues. Germline values: CDR1 SGHTA, CDR2 FQGNSA. Trimming pared 3 bases from V and 7 bases from J, leaving 16 bases between. The CDR3 spells CASSFGTRTGEQYF. The DNA of the CDR3 is TGTGCCAGCAGCTTTGGGACACGGACCGGGGAGCAGTACTTC. The full variable domain, rest sourced from reference TRBV7-2 and TRBJ2-7, is GAGVSQSPSNKVTEKGKDVELRCDPISGHTALYWYRQSLGQGLEFLIYFQGNSAPDKSGLPSDRFSAERTGGSVSTLTIQRTQQEDSAVYLCASSFGTRTGEQYFGPGTRLTVT.

For the CDR3, the DNA is TGTGCCAGCAGCTTAGCGGGACTAGAACACGCTCCTGTTCGGGGTACGCAGTATTTT. It encodes CASSLAGLEHAPVRGTQYF. V is TRBV7-2 and J is TRBJ2-3; TRBD2 aligns across 8 bases. Germline assignment: CDR1 SGHTA and CDR2 FQGNSA. The length of the CDR3 is 19 residues. With 0 bases clipped from V and 8 bases from J, the junction kept 19 bases outside the gene matches. Full variable domain (outside the CDR3, taken from reference TRBV7-2 and TRBJ2-3): GAGVSQSPSNKVTEKGKDVELRCDPISGHTALYWYRQSLGQGLEFLIYFQGNSAPDKSGLPSDRFSAERTGGSVSTLTIQRTQQEDSAVYLCASSLAGLEHAPVRGTQYFGPGTRLTVL.

This chain connects TRBV28 to TRBJ1-1, with D uncertain. CDR3 size: 13 residues. V dropped 6 bases and J dropped 6 bases, with 14 bases sitting between them. In germline, CDR1 is MDHEN, CDR2 SYDVKM. DNA of the CDR3: TGTGCCAGCAGGCCGGATACGAGGTCTGAAGCTTTCTTT. Amino acids: CASRPDTRSEAFF.

CDR3 DNA: TGTGCCAGCAGCGTTTCTGGGGAGTACGAGCAGTACTTC. This translates into CASSVSGEYEQYF. The chain has TRBV9 and TRBJ2-7; D is possibly TRBD2 (5 bases). Germline-derived CDR1 and CDR2 are SGDLS and YYNGEE. The V end was cut by 2 bases, the J end by 4 bases, with 10 bases between. The CDR3 sequence is 13 residues long.

The genes are TRBV15 and TRBJ2-7; D not resolved. V shed 1 base and J shed 2 bases, with 15 bases lying between them. The length of the CDR3 is 16 residues. CDR1 is LNHNV and CDR2 is YYDKDF in the germline V gene (reference sequence). This CDR3 is CATSRAGQTPPYEQYF. Here the CDR3 DNA reads TGTGCCACCAGCAGAGCGGGCCAGACCCCCCCCTACGAGCAGTACTTC.

The chain recombines TRBV15 with TRBJ2-4; D is undetermined. Per the germline V gene, CDR1 is LNHNV and CDR2 is YYDKDF (reference sequence). This CDR3 is 14 amino acids long. V was shortened by 0 bases and J by 6 bases, with 9 bases between the two germline ends. The CDR3 loop reads CATSRDPPGNIQYF. CDR3 nucleotide sequence: TGTGCCACCAGCAGAGATCCCCCTGGAAACATTCAGTACTTC.

The chain combines TRBV5-1 with TRBJ1-1, with 10 nucleotides matching TRBD1. This CDR3 has 15 residues. The junction had 3 bases not matched to a gene; V was cut back by 1 base and J by 3 bases. From germline, CDR1 is SGHRS and CDR2 YFSETQ. The CDR3, as DNA: TGCGCCAGCAGCTTGCGGACAGGGGGTTACACTGAAGCTTTCTTT. Translated: CASSLRTGGYTEAFF.

This sequence joins TRBV2 and TRBJ2-7; D tentatively fits TRBD1 or TRBD2 (6 bases each). Germline lookup yields CDR1 SNHLY and CDR2 FYNNEI. Trimming took 6 bases from V and 7 from J, leaving 19 bases between them. The CDR3 loop spans 14 amino acids. The CDR3 sequence: CASSSDRTTGEQYF. CDR3 nucleotides: TGTGCCAGCAGCTCAGACAGGACTACGGGGGAGCAGTACTTC.

By share of the sample, this clone is medium-sized. The chain combines TRBV10-3 with TRBJ2-3; 7 nucleotides align to TRBD2. The germline V gene has CDR1 ENHRY and CDR2 SYGVKD. The CDR3 has 15 amino acids. Unmatched junction bases numbered 7, after V lost 3 bases and J lost 4 bases. The CDR3 region has the DNA TGTGCCATCAGTGACCTTCTAGCGGATGCAGATACGCAGTATTTT. Translated, it gives CAISDLLADADTQYF.

The rearrangement links TRBV11-2 to TRBJ1-2; D gene ambiguous. The V gene lost 5 bases and the J gene lost 6 bases, with 4 bases spanning the gap. In germline, CDR1 is SGHAT, CDR2 FQNNGV. The CDR3 has 10 amino acids. Written as DNA, the CDR3 is TGTGCCAGCAGCCGAAATGGCTACACCTTC. Translating gives CASSRNGYTF.

The rearrangement joins TRBV4-3 to TRBJ1-6; no clear D. Trimming cost V 4 bases and J 0 bases, with 10 bases left between them. Germline CDR1 reads LGHNA; CDR2 reads YSLEER. CDR3 length: 16 residues. This CDR3 is CASSLQRSSYNSPLHF. The CDR3 DNA is TGCGCCAGCAGCCTCCAACGGAGCTCCTATAATTCACCCCTCCACTTT.

The rearrangement uses TRBV5-4 and TRBJ2-5; TRBD2 aligns across 8 bases. The germline gives CDR1 SGHNT, CDR2 YYREEE (reference sequence). The CDR3 is 15 amino acids. V was pared by 3 bases and J by 1 base, with 5 bases of the junction left unmatched. CDR3 bases: TGTGCCAGCAGCTATACAGCGGGGGTCCAAGAGACCCAGTACTTC. It translates to CASSYTAGVQETQYF.

V and J are TRBV18 and TRBJ2-2; D is possibly TRBD1 (5 bases). The V gene's germline CDR1 is KGHSH and CDR2 LQKENI. V lost 5 bases and J 5 bases, leaving 9 bases between the germline ends. The CDR3 totals 13 residues. The CDR3 region is CASSTRETGELFF. Written as DNA, the CDR3 is TGTGCCAGCTCAACCAGGGAAACCGGGGAGCTGTTTTTT.

The chain has TRBV5-1 and TRBJ2-7, with D perhaps matching TRBD1 (6 bases). Deletions cut 4 bases from V and 1 base from J, with 12 bases between. There are 14 residues in the CDR3. Germline V lookup: CDR1 SGHRS, CDR2 YFSETQ. The CDR3 coding sequence is TGCGCCAGCAGCGAACAGGGCACATCCTACGAGCAGTACTTC. Residues: CASSEQGTSYEQYF.

The chain carries TRBV5-5 and TRBJ2-7; possibly TRBD2 for D (6 bases). Germline-derived CDR1 and CDR2 are SGHKS and YYEKEE (reference sequence). Trimming shortened V by 4 bases and J by 0 bases, and 11 bases separated the two germline ends. The CDR3 is 14 amino acids. The CDR3 DNA is TGTGCCAGCAGCCGGGACGGGAGCTCCTACGAGCAGTACTTC. It yields the protein CASSRDGSSYEQYF.

The chain links TRBV27 to TRBJ2-1; no clear D gene. This CDR3 comprises 15 residues. The V and J ends lost 2 bases and 0 bases respectively, with 8 bases between them. Germline lookup yields CDR1 MNHEY and CDR2 SMNVEV (reference sequence). The CDR3 sequence is CASSLAVHSYNEQFF. CDR3 in DNA: TGTGCCAGCAGTTTAGCGGTGCACTCCTACAATGAGCAGTTCTTC.

The gene calls are TRBV27 and TRBJ1-2; D gene uncertain. The ends were cut back, 3 bases at V and 3 bases at J, with 11 bases in the middle. Germline assignment: CDR1 MNHEY and CDR2 SMNVEV (reference sequence). The CDR3 has 14 amino acids. This CDR3 is CASSLRVTDYGYTF. In DNA form, the CDR3 reads TGTGCCAGCAGTTTGAGGGTGACGGACTATGGCTACACCTTC.